The source of this TCR beta chain is a study of T-cell reconstitution after alpha-beta-depleted transplantation in children. In its sample, this clonotype was seen a few times. The length of the CDR3 is 15 residues. Trimming removed 5 bases at V and 0 bases at J, with 14 bases between. Germline CDR1 DFQATT, CDR2 SNEGSKA (reference sequence). The TCRbeta library incorporated unique molecular identifiers. A single record per CDR3 protein comes from TCRdb applying MiXCR to the PCR reads. Of 700,000 to 950,000 distinct CDR3 sequences detected, about 15% appear once; the ten largest clones hold approximately 5%.

This TCR derives from a male patient between 5 and 17 years old who had a stem cell transplant for acute lymphoblastic leukemia, so the T cells may come from the graft donor. The source was PBMCs, mostly from graft donor cells, collected 360 days after TCRalphabeta/CD19-depleted stem cell transplant. This chain joins TRBV20-1 and TRBJ1-5; maybe TRBD1 (5 bases). CDR3 sequence reads: CSAYLGRGSNQPQHF. DNA of the CDR3: TGCAGTGCTTACTTGGGACGGGGTAGCAATCAGCCCCAGCATTTT.